The present entry profiles one T cell receptor beta chain with its context. This clone appeared a single time. The antigen it binds to is not known. Per-base quality was not reported, and no clone a single base away is much larger than it. Libraries were constructed by the immunoSEQ multiplex PCR assay. RNA was extracted from all samples and reverse transcribed into cDNA, which served as template for TCR sequencing. First-strand cDNA was synthesized with SuperScript III using a 2:1 mix of oligo-dT and random hexamers. A synthetic immune receptor repertoire was used to assess amplification bias, and residual bias was removed computationally. The original pipeline was this. Raw reads were preprocessed to remove errors, and CDR3 was defined by IMGT conventions from the conserved cysteine to phenylalanine. Clonality was calculated as 1 minus Shannon entropy normalized by log2 of the number of productive unique TCRs. Scalp TCRbeta sequences were cross-referenced with sorted blood CD4 and CD8 repertoires so that the CD4 or CD8 identity of scalp clones could be inferred. TCRdb's version of the immuneACCESS table is confined to in-frame rearrangements and falls short of the full clone set. An unresolved V gene accounts for under half of the shortfall where checked; the remainder is of unknown origin. V and J calls and clone size follow that table, whereas D and trimming were derived from the DNA. Here the sample has around 190,000 clones; roughly 60% occur a single time. Of the sample, approximately 0.97% is held by the ten largest clones.

This entry comes from a study of CD8+ T cells in alopecia areata (dated 2018 in TCRdb). Turning to the overall study: The treated patients, all with moderate-to-severe alopecia areata, were enrolled in an open-label pilot trial of oral tofacitinib given at 5 to 10 mg twice daily. RNA was extracted with the PAXgene miRNA kit for fixed scalp, the miRNeasy kit for PBMCs, and the RNeasy kit for mouse skin. Disease severity in treated patients was measured with the SALT score, which quantifies the percentage of affected scalp surface area. Scalp clonality was compared among normal scalp (n=4), patchy alopecia areata scalp (n=8), and alopecia totalis/universalis scalp (n=8). To study T cell clonal expansion in alopecia areata, the researchers applied high-throughput TCRbeta sequencing to both the C3H/HeJ mouse model and human patients. Tofacitinib was given for 6 to 18 months, followed by 6 months of follow-up off drug to assess delayed response and recurrence. Patients on tofacitinib were biopsied at baseline and after 4 and 24 weeks of treatment, and several of the patients also had a later scalp biopsy. Amplification of TCRbeta CDR3 regions was done by immunoSEQ multiplex PCR using 35 Vbeta forward primers and 13 Jbeta reverse primers. Human TCRbeta sequencing covered scalp tissue and sorted CD4+ and CD8+ peripheral blood T cells from patchy and totalis/universalis alopecia areata patients and healthy controls. On the study overall, not on this receptor specifically: Compared with normal scalp, lesional scalp, particularly in alopecia totalis/universalis, had higher clonality and more expanded CD8+ clones, which suggests antigenic drive. With tofacitinib, both scalp clonality and the number of expanded CD8+ clones among the top 100 scalp clones went down significantly. Because the treated cohort was small and had just a single nonresponder, larger studies are needed to establish links between baseline CD8+ expansion and response. Shared TCR sequences between patients were less evident than in mice, which may be partly attributable to HLA diversity in the patient population. Resident alphabeta T cells in normal human skin are also sequenced, complicating scalp TCR repertoire analysis, unlike mouse skin dominated by gammadelta T cells. During tofacitinib treatment, many expanded lesional clones stuck around in both scalp and blood, and this persistence may partly explain why relapse happens after treatment is stopped.

The time point label here, explained by the study, means: about 25 weeks on oral tofacitinib. According to the study, the label for this sample's treatment or condition signals: oral pan-JAK inhibitor, 5-10 mg twice daily. From alopecia areata patients, peripheral blood was collected along with lesional scalp punch biopsies. PBMCs were isolated by density centrifugation and stained for CD3, CD4 and CD8, and CD4+ and CD8+ T cells were sorted on a FACSAria. The V end loses 4 bases and the J end loses 5 bases, and a stretch of 5 bases separates them. CDR1 and CDR2 (ENHRY, SYGVKD) derive from the germline V gene. The CDR3, cysteine through phenylalanine, is 11 amino acids long. Only CDR3 DNA remains: 33 bases, in frame from the first base.

The origin of this receptor is a human donor with alopecia areata. Recombination joined TRBV10-3 with TRBJ2-5; no confident D gene assignment can be made. Sequenced material: CD4+ T cells sorted from blood, taken at week 24, from a patient treated with tofacitinib. Here is the DNA: TGTGCCATCAGTGCAGCCGAGACCCAGTACTTC. Its translation reads: CAISAAETQYF.